The 16 T cell receptor beta chains presented below share a single source sample, sequenced in a study of shared clonotypes between healthy human individuals. Positive CCR7 selection of CD45RO-negative cells yielded the naive CD8 cells, and terminally differentiated effector memory CD45RA+ cells were excluded. Generated by immunoSEQ multiplex PCR, the TCRdb table keeps only in-frame clones and is missing some. This sample has approximately 2,000,000 clones, with over 85% found just once. Sequencing was carried out using naive CD8+ T cells from PBMCs. Receptor source: a man aged 18 to 35 in good health. Some clones in this sample may be carry-over from other donors' samples.

J is TRBJ2-2 and V is TRBV7-2; D gene uncertain. CDR1 SGHTA and CDR2 FQGNSA come from the germline V gene. This CDR3 contains 15 residues. Trimming stripped 5 bases from V and 3 bases from J, with 13 bases between. The CDR3 region is CASSPTLRDTGELFF. CDR3 bases: TGTGCCAGCAGCCCGACTCTTCGGGACACCGGGGAGCTGTTTTTT.

The DNA for the CDR3 is TGTGCCAGCAGCTTAGAGCCCAGGACTTTACAAGAGACCCAGTACTTC. Residues: CASSLEPRTLQETQYF. The chain joins TRBV11-2 to TRBJ2-5; a possible D gene is TRBD2 (5 bases). The germline V gene encodes CDR1 SGHAT and CDR2 FQNNGV. V gave up 0 bases and J gave up 2 bases, with 13 bases separating them. There are 16 residues in the CDR3.

V and J are TRBV6-6 and TRBJ2-7; TRBD1 matches at 7 bases. Per germline, CDR1 MNHNY and CDR2 SVGAGI (reference sequence). The CDR3 totals 14 residues. V was clipped by 5 bases and J by 3 bases; unmatched bases: 7. In DNA form, the CDR3 reads TGTGCCAGCAGTGACCGGGACAGCCTCTACGAGCAGTACTTC. This translates into CASSDRDSLYEQYF.

The gene calls are TRBV6-5 and TRBJ2-3; no firm D call. CDR1 and CDR2 from the germline V gene are MNHEY and SVGAGI. Deletions cut 1 base from V and 4 bases from J, with 6 bases between. This CDR3 has 13 amino acids. CDR3 protein: CASSYFGSDTQYF. In DNA, the CDR3 is TGTGCCAGCAGTTACTTCGGATCAGATACGCAGTATTTT.

This clone was counted a single time. This chain connects TRBV6-5 to TRBJ1-2; TRBD1 matches 8 bases. The germline CDR1 and CDR2 sequences are MNHEY and SVGAGI. The trim removed 6 bases at V and 6 bases at J, leaving 9 bases unmatched. This CDR3 has 14 residues. The CDR3: CASRGGQDRDGYTF. The DNA of the CDR3 is TGTGCCAGCAGGGGGGGACAGGATCGCGATGGCTACACCTTC.

Of note for this clone: Additional DNA sequences in this sample encode the identical CDR3. The chain employs TRBV6-5 and TRBJ1-2; no clear D. Trimming stripped 0 bases from V and 2 bases from J, with 4 bases between. This CDR3 has 13 residues. Germline V gene sequence: CDR1 MNHEY, CDR2 SVGAGI. The DNA for the CDR3 is TGTGCCAGCAGTTACTCATGGAACTATGGCTACACCTTC. Its translation: CASSYSWNYGYTF.

The chain has TRBV28 and TRBJ2-1; tentative D call: TRBD2 (6 bases). The length of the CDR3 is 15 residues. CDR1 is MDHEN, CDR2 SYDVKM, per germline. V gave up 4 bases and J gave up 3 bases, with 13 bases separating them. The CDR3 is CASSSQRTIYNEQFF. DNA for the CDR3: TGTGCCAGCAGTTCCCAGCGGACTATCTACAATGAGCAGTTCTTC.

The J gene is TRBJ2-3, the V gene TRBV13, with a tentative D call TRBD2 (6 bases). The CDR3 spans 13 residues. CDR1 and CDR2 (germline): PRHDT, FYEKMQ (reference sequence). Trimming left V 4 bases short and J 4 bases short, with 9 bases between. CDR3 residues: CASSSRLADTQYF. DNA for the CDR3: TGTGCCAGCAGCTCAAGACTAGCAGATACGCAGTATTTT.

In this sample, this clone turned up a few times. The chain employs TRBV4-2 and TRBJ2-7, with 8 bases lining up with TRBD2. This CDR3 has 15 residues. Germline-derived CDR1 and CDR2 are LGHNA and YNFKEQ. The V and J ends lost 0 bases and 3 bases, in that order; junction bases with no gene match: 4. The CDR3 spells CASSQEVGTSYEQYF. The CDR3 DNA follows: TGTGCCAGCAGCCAAGAGGTAGGGACTAGCTACGAGCAGTACTTC.

V gene TRBV30 combines with J gene TRBJ2-3; a weak D match, TRBD2 (5 bases). Germline V gene sequence: CDR1 GTSNPN, CDR2 SVGIG (reference sequence). The CDR3 covers 17 residues. The germline V and J ends were trimmed by 3 bases and 1 base, with 20 bases remaining between them. The CDR3 loop is CAWRDERRVRGTDTQYF. The CDR3 nucleotides read TGTGCCTGGAGGGACGAGAGAAGGGTGAGGGGCACAGATACGCAGTATTTT. The whole variable domain, remainder taken from reference TRBV30 and TRBJ2-3, is SQTIHQWPATLVQPVGSPLSLECTVEGTSNPNLYWYRQAAGRGLQLLFYSVGIGQISSEVPQNLSASRPQDRQFILSSKKLLLSDSGFYLCAWRDERRVRGTDTQYFGPGTRLTVL.

The genes are TRBV28 and TRBJ2-7; 9 bases agree with TRBD1. Per the germline V gene, CDR1 is MDHEN and CDR2 is SYDVKM. The CDR3 covers 15 residues. With 6 bases clipped from V and 5 bases from J, the junction kept 11 bases outside the gene matches. CDR3 in amino acids: CASSQLQGALDEQYF. The CDR3 region has the DNA TGTGCCAGCAGCCAGCTACAGGGGGCCCTTGACGAGCAGTACTTC.

The V gene is TRBV28, the J gene TRBJ2-3; D is possibly TRBD2 (5 bases). Germline CDR1 MDHEN, CDR2 SYDVKM. Deletions cut 2 bases from V and 5 bases from J, with 14 bases between. The CDR3 is 15 amino acids. In DNA, the CDR3 is TGTGCCAGCAGTTTAAGGTCATCGGCGGGAGATACGCAGTATTTT. Protein product: CASSLRSSAGDTQYF. The variable domain in full, with the rest retrieved from reference TRBV28 and TRBJ2-3, is DVKVTQSSRYLVKRTGEKVFLECVQDMDHENMFWYRQDPGLGLRLIYFSYDVKMKEKGDIPEGYSVSREKKERFSLILESASTNQTSMYLCASSLRSSAGDTQYFGPGTRLTVL.

This chain joins TRBV15 and TRBJ2-7; 13 bases are a match to TRBD2. The CDR3 contains 15 residues. After removal of 5 bases from V and 6 bases from J, the junction contained 7 bases not matched to a gene. In germline, CDR1 is LNHNV, CDR2 YYDKDF (reference sequence). The CDR3 loop is CATSEGTSGISEQYF. The CDR3 DNA reads as TGTGCCACCAGCGAAGGGACTAGCGGGATAAGCGAGCAGTACTTC.

CDR3 bases: TGTGCCAGTAGTACATCCCTGGCTAGCGGATACGAGCAGTACTTC. Residues: CASSTSLASGYEQYF. The rearrangement joins TRBV19 to TRBJ2-7; 7 bases align to TRBD2. The CDR3 covers 15 residues. CDR1 and CDR2 from the germline V gene are LNHDA and SQIVND (reference sequence). V dropped 4 bases and J dropped 4; count of bases not matched to a gene: 10.

The rearrangement joins TRBV4-1 to TRBJ1-4; tentatively, D is TRBD1 (5 bases). The CDR3 has 15 residues. The germline gives CDR1 MGHRA, CDR2 YSYEKL. The V end lost 1 base, the J end lost 8 bases, and 14 bases lay between the germline ends. CDR3 sequence reads: CASSQVRGELEKLFF. The CDR3 bases are TGCGCCAGCAGCCAAGTGCGGGGGGAGCTCGAAAAACTGTTTTTT.

In DNA form, the CDR3 reads TGTGCCAGCAGCCTACGACAGATAAACACCGGGGAGCTGTTTTTT. Translation gives CASSLRQINTGELFF. V and J are TRBV7-8 and TRBJ2-2; possibly TRBD1 for D (5 bases). The CDR3 totals 15 residues. Germline V gene sequence: CDR1 SGHVS, CDR2 FQNEAQ. Trimming removed 5 bases at V and 2 bases at J, with 12 bases between.